This T cell receptor (beta chain) emerged from a study of human T cells and chemical hapten exposure (TCRdb year 2021). Notes on the research overall: For sensitization, 2% DPC in acetone was applied to a roughly 2 cm by roughly 2 cm area of upper inner arm skin. Throughout the study period of roughly 24 weeks, patients also received therapeutic DPC doses to the scalp every week. Patch testing was performed on the upper back with Finn chambers containing 0.01% DPC, and the patch tests were scored after 6 days according to International Contact Dermatitis Research Group standards. The patient cohort, mostly female, included alopecia areata with under or over 50% scalp involvement, alopecia totalis and alopecia universalis. The libraries were sequenced as a pool, and the TCR yield per sample differed mostly because of small variations in library volumes within the pool. The study tracked peripheral blood TCR repertoire changes in vivo during primary and secondary sensitization to the hapten diphenylcyclopropenone (DPC) in alopecia patients. Blood samples were taken from patients before sensitization (week 0) and at 2, 6 and about 24 weeks after DPC sensitization. Blood for TCR sequencing was provided by twenty-nine alopecia patients at one to four time points (pre-sensitization, 2, 6 and 24 weeks).

Here is what the overall study found, with its caveats: Because all patients had alopecia, a presumed autoimmune disease, the immune response of the patients might differ from that of healthy individuals. Compared with pre-sensitization or healthy control sets, expanded TCRs formed significantly more large CDR3 similarity clusters, which is consistent with antigen-driven responses. No change with DPC sensitization was found in the number of TCRs above 1 in 1000 frequency, and no evidence of global repertoire structure alterations was found. Repeated subsampling changed both the strength of the expansion versus patch-test correlation and the threshold at which that correlation became significant. A positive correlation was found between the number of PT1 expanded TCRs and patch test score, with significance reached at thresholds 8, 16 and 32 but not 4.

CDR1 and CDR2 were assigned from the germline V gene (reference sequence) as LGHDT and YNNKEL. The CDR3 starts with the cysteine, ends with the phenylalanine, and has 17 residues. This entry keeps only the CDR3 DNA: 51 bases, framed from base 1. At the junction V is shortened by 4 bases and J by 5 bases; bases outside the gene matches: 9. Comment on this clonotype: No cognate antigen has been identified for it. The sample holds no much larger clone one base away, and base qualities are not on file.

The library was built by means of RACE. Sequencing used a NextSeq 500. During library preparation, unique molecular identifiers were attached to individual cDNA molecules so that TCRs could be counted in a quantitative, reproducible way. Each blood RNA sample was used to sequence both TCR alpha and TCR beta chains. On the study's bioinformatics: The median number of TCRs per sample was 90,000 to 100,000, ranging from 23,224 to 690,600. The Decombinator software suite was used to annotate the V, J and CDR3 of the TCR reads. To make PS versus PT1 abundance plots, every sample was subsampled to the same number of TCRs (28,000). TCRs were defined as expanded if absent before sensitization and observed at least eight times at the 2-week time point. Clones were called with MiXCR by TCRdb after fastp trimmed the public reads at Q25, and only in-frame beta chains were retained. Entries that share a CDR3 protein sequence are merged under the most common genes and DNA. V and J calls and clone size were set by TCRdb, not the authors. Recorded for this sample are some 170,000 distinct CDR3 sequences; around 20% of them occurred a single time. 6% to 8% of the sample rests with the top ten.

Explained via the paper, the time point label denotes: patch test 1, 2 weeks after DPC sensitization. What this sample's treatment or condition label stands for: therapeutic diphenylcyclopropenone sensitization with weekly scalp DPC. At each patch-test visit, blood was drawn before the patch test was applied. Patients were considered eligible if aged 18 to 70, diagnosed with alopecia and deemed suitable for DPC therapy, and patients were excluded if pregnant. Total RNA was isolated from unfractionated whole blood collected in Tempus Blood RNA tubes. The receptor was isolated from a woman aged 45-65 years with alopecia areata. Some clones in this sample may be carry-over from other donors' samples. The sequence joins TRBV3-1 to TRBJ2-2; the central 11 bases match TRBD1. Source: whole blood, taken in connection with sensitization to the hapten diphenylcyclopropenone (DPC). The DNA is TGTGCCAGCAGCCTAGCTATGGGACAGGGGGTGACCGGGGAGCTGTTTTTT. The encoded protein is CASSLAMGQGVTGELFF.